The 3 T cell receptor beta chains presented below share a single source sample, sequenced in a study of CD8+CD57+ T cells in acquired aplastic anemia. CD8+CD57+ cell expansion had been shown by flow cytometry in patients chosen for sequencing. It was genomic DNA that served as the template for profiling TCR beta VDJ and CDR3. TCRdb processed the reads anew with MiXCR; each CDR3 protein has one entry. The sample has about 120,000 distinct CDR3 sequences, approximately 50% seen once; the top ten hold roughly 30%. The sequenced sample consisted of sorted CD4+, CD8+, or CD8+CD57+ T cells (not recorded which) from PBMCs. Receptors were obtained from a human donor with aplastic anemia.

In this sample, this clonotype turned up many times. This chain links TRBV27 with TRBJ2-7; TRBD2 matches at 7 bases. The germline V gene has CDR1 MNHEY and CDR2 SMNVEV (reference sequence). With V trimmed by 8 bases and J by 7 bases, 11 bases remained unmatched. The CDR3 loop spans 13 amino acids. CDR3 sequence reads: CASRGLESYEQYF. The CDR3 DNA is TGTGCCAGCCGTGGACTAGAAAGCTATGAGCAGTACTTC.

This clonotype was seen only a few times. The V and J genes are TRBV2 and TRBJ1-1; TRBD1 agrees at 9 bases. In germline, CDR1 is SNHLY, CDR2 FYNNEI. V lost 6 bases and J lost 8; bases outside the gene matches: 7. The CDR3 has 13 amino acids. The CDR3 bases are TGTGCCAGCAGCGCGGACAGGGGCAGGGAAGCTTTCTTT. It specifies CASSADRGREAFF.

This clonotype was detected ten times or more. This chain's CDR3 is CASKVTGLVSVRQFF. The CDR3 DNA reads TGTGCCAGTAAAGTAACGGGACTAGTCTCCGTCAGGCAGTTCTTC. The J gene is TRBJ2-1, the V gene TRBV19, with 8 bases identical to TRBD2. Germline values: CDR1 LNHDA, CDR2 SQIVND (reference sequence). The J segment lost 12 bases and the V segment lost 7 bases, leaving 17 bases of the junction unmatched. The CDR3 runs to 15 residues. The full variable domain, with the rest looked up from reference TRBV19 and TRBJ2-1, is DGGITQSPKYLFRKEGQNVTLSCEQNLNHDAMYWYRQDPGQGLRLIYYSQIVNDFQKGDIAEGYSVSREKKESFPLTVTSAQKNPTAFYLCASKVTGLVSVRQFFGPGTRLTVL.